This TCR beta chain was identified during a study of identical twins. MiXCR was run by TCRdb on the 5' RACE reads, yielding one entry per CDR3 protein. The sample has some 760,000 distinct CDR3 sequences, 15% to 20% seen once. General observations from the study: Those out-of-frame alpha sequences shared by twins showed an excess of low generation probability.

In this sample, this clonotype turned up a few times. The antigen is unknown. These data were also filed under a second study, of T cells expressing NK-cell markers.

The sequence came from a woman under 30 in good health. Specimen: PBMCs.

CDR3 sequence: CAIRTLGADYGYTF. The CDR3 coding sequence is TGTGCCATCCGAACCCTCGGGGCTGACTATGGCTACACCTTC. The V and J genes are TRBV10-3 and TRBJ1-2; weak D call: TRBD1 (5 bases). V lost 8 bases, J lost 3 bases, and 16 bases lay in between. CDR3 size: 14 residues. In germline, CDR1 is ENHRY, CDR2 SYGVKD.